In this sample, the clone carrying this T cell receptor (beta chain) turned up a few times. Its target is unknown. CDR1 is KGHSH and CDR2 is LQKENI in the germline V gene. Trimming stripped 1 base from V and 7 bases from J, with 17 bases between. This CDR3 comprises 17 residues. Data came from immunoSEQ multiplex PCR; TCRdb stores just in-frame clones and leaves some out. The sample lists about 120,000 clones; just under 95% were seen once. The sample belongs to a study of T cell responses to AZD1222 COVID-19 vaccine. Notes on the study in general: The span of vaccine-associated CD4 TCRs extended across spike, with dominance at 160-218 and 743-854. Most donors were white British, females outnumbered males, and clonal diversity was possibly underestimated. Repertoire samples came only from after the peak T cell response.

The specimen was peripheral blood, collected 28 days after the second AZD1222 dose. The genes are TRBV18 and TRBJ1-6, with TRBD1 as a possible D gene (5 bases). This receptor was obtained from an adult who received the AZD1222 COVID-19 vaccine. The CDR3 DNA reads TGTGCCAGCTCACCACGGTCAGGGTTCGGGGGAAATTCACCCCTCCACTTT. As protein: CASSPRSGFGGNSPLHF.